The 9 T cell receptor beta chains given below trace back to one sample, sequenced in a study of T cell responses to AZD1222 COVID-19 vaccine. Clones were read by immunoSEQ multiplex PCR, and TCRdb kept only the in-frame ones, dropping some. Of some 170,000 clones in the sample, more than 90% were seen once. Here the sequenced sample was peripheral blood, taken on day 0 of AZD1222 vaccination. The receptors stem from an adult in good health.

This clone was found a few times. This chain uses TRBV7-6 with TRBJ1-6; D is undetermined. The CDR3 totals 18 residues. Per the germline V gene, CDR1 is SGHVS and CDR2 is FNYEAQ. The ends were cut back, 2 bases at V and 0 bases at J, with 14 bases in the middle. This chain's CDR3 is CASSLSGKAGSYNSPLHF. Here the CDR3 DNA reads TGTGCCAGCAGCTTAAGCGGCAAAGCAGGCTCCTATAATTCACCCCTCCACTTT.

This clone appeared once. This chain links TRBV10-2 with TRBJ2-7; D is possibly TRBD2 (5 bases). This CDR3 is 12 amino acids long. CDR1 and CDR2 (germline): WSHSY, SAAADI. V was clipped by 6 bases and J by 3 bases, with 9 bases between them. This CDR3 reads CASSPAGYEQYF. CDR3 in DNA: TGCGCCAGCAGCCCGGCGGGCTACGAGCAGTACTTC.

CDR3 nucleotides: TGTGCCAGCAGCTTAGATGGGACTAGCACAGATACGCAGTATTTT. Its protein product is CASSLDGTSTDTQYF. This chain links TRBV11-2 with TRBJ2-3; possible D gene TRBD2, 6 bases. Deletions cut 0 bases from V and 0 bases from J, with 7 bases between. Germline CDR1 is SGHAT and CDR2 is FQNNGV. The CDR3 is 15 residues long.

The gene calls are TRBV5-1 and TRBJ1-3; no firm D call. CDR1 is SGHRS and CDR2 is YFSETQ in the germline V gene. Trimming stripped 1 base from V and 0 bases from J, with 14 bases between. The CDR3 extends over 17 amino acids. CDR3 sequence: CASSLNWDASSGNTIYF. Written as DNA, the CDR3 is TGCGCCAGCAGCTTGAATTGGGATGCGAGCTCTGGAAACACCATATATTTT.

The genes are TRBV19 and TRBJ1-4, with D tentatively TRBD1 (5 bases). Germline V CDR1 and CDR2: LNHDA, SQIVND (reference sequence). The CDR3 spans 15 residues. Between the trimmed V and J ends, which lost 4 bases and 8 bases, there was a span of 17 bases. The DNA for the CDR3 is TGTGCCAGTAGTACCTCAGGCTTCTCAGGGGAAAAACTGTTTTTT. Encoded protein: CASSTSGFSGEKLFF.

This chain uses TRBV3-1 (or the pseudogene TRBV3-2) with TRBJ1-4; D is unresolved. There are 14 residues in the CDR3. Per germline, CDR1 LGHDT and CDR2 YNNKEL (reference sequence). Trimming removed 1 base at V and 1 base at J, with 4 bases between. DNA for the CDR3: TGTGCCAGCAGCCAAGGGGGAACTAATGAAAAACTGTTTTTT. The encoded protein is CASSQGGTNEKLFF.

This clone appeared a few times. The CDR3 DNA follows: TGTGCCAGCAGTGAATCAGGCAGGGGAGAAAATCAGCCCCAGCATTTT. As protein: CASSESGRGENQPQHF. V usage is TRBV25-1 and J usage is TRBJ1-5; the D gene is possibly TRBD1 (6 bases). Trimming pared 1 base from V and 4 bases from J, leaving 14 bases between. Germline-derived CDR1 and CDR2 are MGHDK and SYGVNS. The CDR3 totals 16 residues.

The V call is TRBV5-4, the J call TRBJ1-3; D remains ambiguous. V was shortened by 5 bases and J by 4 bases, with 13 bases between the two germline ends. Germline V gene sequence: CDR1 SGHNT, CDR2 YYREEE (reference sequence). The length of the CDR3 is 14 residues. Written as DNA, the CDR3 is TGTGCCAGCAGTGGTCGGTCCCCAGGAAACACCATATATTTT. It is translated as CASSGRSPGNTIYF.

The DNA for the CDR3 is TGTGCCAGCAGCCAAGATCCTAGCGGGAGGGCATCAGATACGCAGTATTTT. As protein: CASSQDPSGRASDTQYF. This sequence joins TRBV3-1 (or the pseudogene TRBV3-2) and TRBJ2-3, with 12 positions matching TRBD2. Per the germline V gene, CDR1 is LGHDT and CDR2 is YNNKEL (reference sequence). The CDR3 loop spans 17 amino acids. V was pared by 0 bases and J by 4 bases, with 5 bases of the junction left unmatched.